The source of this T cell receptor beta chain is a study of T cells after yellow fever vaccination. Study-level information: The SMART-Seq v4 Ultra Low Input method served to prepare the low-cell-number fractions.

General study points: Most clones from primary vaccination were detected again post-booster (approximately 97% CD4, about 88% CD8). A faster peak, day 5 versus 15, was reached by the weaker secondary response.

This clonotype has a count of ten or more. The target antigen is unknown. TCR cDNA was made by 5'RACE template switching, adding a universal primer site and UMIs. One entry per CDR3 protein results from TCRdb running MiXCR on the 5' RACE reads. The sample carries a few hundred thousand distinct CDR3 sequences, roughly 4% recorded once. This CDR3 is 15 amino acids long. The germline CDR1 and CDR2 sequences are SGHTA and FQGNSA. The V end lost 7 bases, the J end lost 1 base, and 15 bases lay between the germline ends. The TCR sequence derives from a man aged 18 to 30 who received the YFV17D yellow fever vaccine. The sequencing used PBMCs, collected 5 days after the yellow fever booster vaccination. This chain uses TRBV7-2 with TRBJ2-3; either TRBD1 or TRBD2 may supply D (5 bases each). In DNA, the CDR3 is TGTGCCAGCACTGAGGTCGGGGCCCGCACAGATACGCAGTATTTT. Residues: CASTEVGARTDTQYF.